A single sample gave rise to the 2 T cell receptor beta chains below, sequenced in a study of shared clonotypes between healthy human individuals. Profiled with immunoSEQ multiplex PCR; TCRdb holds only in-frame clones, not every one. The table shows about 2.3 million clones, with more than 80% occurring only once. What was sequenced was naive CD4+ T cells from PBMCs. Subset here: CD45RA+ positively selected. The source of these receptors is a young man in good health. Some clones in this sample may be carry-over from other donors' samples.

The rearrangement uses TRBV5-5 and TRBJ1-3; D unresolved. Germline lookup yields CDR1 SGHKS and CDR2 YYEKEE (reference sequence). Trimming pared 4 bases from V and 0 bases from J, leaving 14 bases between. CDR3 length: 16 amino acids. CDR3 sequence: CASSVLGISSGNTIYF. In DNA form, the CDR3 reads TGTGCCAGCAGCGTCCTGGGCATTAGCTCTGGAAACACCATATATTTT.

This clone was detected only once. The same CDR3 is also encoded by other DNA sequences in this sample. The J gene is TRBJ2-7, the V gene TRBV28, with 8 bases identical to TRBD2. The CDR3 length is 14 residues. Unmatched junction bases numbered 2, after V lost 2 bases and J lost 2 bases. CDR1 is MDHEN and CDR2 is SYDVKM in the germline V gene. The CDR3 reads CASSLAGGTYEQYF. CDR3 nucleotides: TGTGCCAGCAGTTTAGCGGGGGGTACCTACGAGCAGTACTTC.